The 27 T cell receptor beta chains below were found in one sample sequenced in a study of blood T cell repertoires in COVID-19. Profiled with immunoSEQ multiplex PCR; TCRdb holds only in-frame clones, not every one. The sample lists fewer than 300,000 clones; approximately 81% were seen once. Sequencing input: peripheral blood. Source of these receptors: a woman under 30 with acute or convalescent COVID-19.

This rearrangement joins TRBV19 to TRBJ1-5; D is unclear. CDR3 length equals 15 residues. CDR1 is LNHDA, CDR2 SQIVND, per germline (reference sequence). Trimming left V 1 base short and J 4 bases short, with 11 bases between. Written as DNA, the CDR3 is TGTGCCAGTAGTATAGCCCTACTACCTAATCAGCCCCAGCATTTT. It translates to CASSIALLPNQPQHF.

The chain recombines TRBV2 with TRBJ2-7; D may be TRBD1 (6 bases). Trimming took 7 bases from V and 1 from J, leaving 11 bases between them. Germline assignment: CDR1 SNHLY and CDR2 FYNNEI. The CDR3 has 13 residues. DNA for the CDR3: TGTGCCAGCACCTCCGGACAGTCCTACGAGCAGTACTTC. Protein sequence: CASTSGQSYEQYF.

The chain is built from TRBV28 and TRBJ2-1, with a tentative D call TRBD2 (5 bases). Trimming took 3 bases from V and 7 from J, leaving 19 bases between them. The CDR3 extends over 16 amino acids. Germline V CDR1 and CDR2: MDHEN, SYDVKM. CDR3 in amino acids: CASSLGLGVLENEQFF. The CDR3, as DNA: TGTGCCAGCAGTTTGGGGTTGGGAGTTCTGGAGAATGAGCAGTTCTTC.

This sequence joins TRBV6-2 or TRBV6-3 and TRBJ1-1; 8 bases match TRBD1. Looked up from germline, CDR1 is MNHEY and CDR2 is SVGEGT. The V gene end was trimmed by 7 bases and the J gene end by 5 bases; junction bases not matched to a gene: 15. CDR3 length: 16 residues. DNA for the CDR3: TGTGCCAGCATCCCAGGGGGCCCATTCTATGGGACTGAAGCTTTCTTT. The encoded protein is CASIPGGPFYGTEAFF.

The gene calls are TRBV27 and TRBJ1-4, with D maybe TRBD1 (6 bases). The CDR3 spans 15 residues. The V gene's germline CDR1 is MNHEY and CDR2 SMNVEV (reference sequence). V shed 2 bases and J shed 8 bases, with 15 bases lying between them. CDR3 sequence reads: CASSLRTGSGEKLFF. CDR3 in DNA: TGTGCCAGCAGTTTACGAACAGGGTCGGGGGAAAAACTGTTTTTT.

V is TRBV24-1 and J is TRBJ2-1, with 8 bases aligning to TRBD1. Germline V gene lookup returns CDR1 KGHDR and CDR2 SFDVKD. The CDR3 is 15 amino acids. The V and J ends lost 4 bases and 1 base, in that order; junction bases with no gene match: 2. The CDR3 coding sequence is TGTGCCACCAGTGACGGACAGGGATCCTACAATGAGCAGTTCTTC. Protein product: CATSDGQGSYNEQFF.

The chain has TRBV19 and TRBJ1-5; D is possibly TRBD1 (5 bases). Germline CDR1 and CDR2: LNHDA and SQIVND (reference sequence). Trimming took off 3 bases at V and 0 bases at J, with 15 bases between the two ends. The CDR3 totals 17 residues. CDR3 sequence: CASSMGRQFYSNQPQHF. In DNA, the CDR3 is TGTGCCAGTAGTATGGGGCGGCAGTTCTATAGCAATCAGCCCCAGCATTTT.

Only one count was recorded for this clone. The CDR3 protein is CASSHYSEAFF. DNA for the CDR3: TGTGCCAGCAGCCATTACTCTGAAGCTTTCTTT. The V and J genes are TRBV14 and TRBJ1-1; D not resolved. The CDR3 spans 11 residues. The germline V and J ends were trimmed by 3 bases and 6 bases, with 5 bases remaining between them. Germline values: CDR1 SGHDN, CDR2 FVKESK.

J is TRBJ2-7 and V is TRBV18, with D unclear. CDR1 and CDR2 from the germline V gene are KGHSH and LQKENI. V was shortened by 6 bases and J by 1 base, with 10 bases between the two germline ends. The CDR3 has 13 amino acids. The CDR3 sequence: CASSRQRSYEQYF. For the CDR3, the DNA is TGTGCCAGCTCTCGCCAGCGTTCCTACGAGCAGTACTTC.

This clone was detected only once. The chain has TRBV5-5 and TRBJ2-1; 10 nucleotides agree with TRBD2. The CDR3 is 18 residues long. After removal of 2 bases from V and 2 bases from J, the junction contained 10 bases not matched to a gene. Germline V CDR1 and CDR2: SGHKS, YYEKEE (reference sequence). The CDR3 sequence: CASSFDGSGRYTYNEQFF. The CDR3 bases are TGTGCCAGCAGCTTCGATGGTAGCGGGAGGTATACCTACAATGAGCAGTTCTTC.

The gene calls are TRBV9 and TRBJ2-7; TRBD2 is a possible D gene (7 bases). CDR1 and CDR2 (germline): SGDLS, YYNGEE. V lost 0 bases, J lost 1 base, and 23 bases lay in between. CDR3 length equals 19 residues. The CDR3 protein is CASSVAPGGGSGPSYEQYF. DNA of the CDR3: TGTGCCAGCAGCGTAGCCCCCGGGGGCGGTAGCGGGCCGTCCTACGAGCAGTACTTC.

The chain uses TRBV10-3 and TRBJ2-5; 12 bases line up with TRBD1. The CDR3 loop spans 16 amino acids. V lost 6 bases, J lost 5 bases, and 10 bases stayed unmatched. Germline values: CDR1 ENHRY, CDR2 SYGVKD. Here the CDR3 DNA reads TGTGCCATCAGCCCCGGGACAGGGGGCTGGGGGGAGACCCAGTACTTC. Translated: CAISPGTGGWGETQYF.

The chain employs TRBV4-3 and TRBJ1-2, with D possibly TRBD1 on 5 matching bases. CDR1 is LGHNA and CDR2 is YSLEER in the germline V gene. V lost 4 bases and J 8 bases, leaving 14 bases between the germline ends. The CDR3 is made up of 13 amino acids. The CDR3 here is CASSPHLRGGYTF. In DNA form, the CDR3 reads TGCGCCAGCAGCCCTCATTTGCGGGGCGGCTACACCTTC.

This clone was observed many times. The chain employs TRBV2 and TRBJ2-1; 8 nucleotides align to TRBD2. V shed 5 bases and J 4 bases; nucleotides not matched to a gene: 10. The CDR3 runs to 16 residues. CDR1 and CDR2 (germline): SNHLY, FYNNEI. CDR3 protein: CASSFERELLYNEQFF. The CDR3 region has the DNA TGTGCCAGCAGTTTCGAGCGGGAGCTCTTGTACAATGAGCAGTTCTTC.

The DNA for the CDR3 is TGTGCCAGCAGTTCGGGGAATGAGCAGTTCTTC. This sequence encodes CASSSGNEQFF. The chain combines TRBV28 with TRBJ2-1; D is perhaps TRBD2 (5 bases). Germline CDR1 MDHEN, CDR2 SYDVKM. Trimming stripped 4 bases from V and 7 bases from J, with 5 bases between. The CDR3 totals 11 residues.

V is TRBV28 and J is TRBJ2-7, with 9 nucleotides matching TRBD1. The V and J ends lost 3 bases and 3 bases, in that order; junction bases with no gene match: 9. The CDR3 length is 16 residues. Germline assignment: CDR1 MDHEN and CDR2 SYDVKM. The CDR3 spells CASSFALTTGGYEQYF. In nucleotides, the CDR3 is TGTGCCAGCAGTTTTGCCCTTACGACAGGGGGCTACGAGCAGTACTTC.

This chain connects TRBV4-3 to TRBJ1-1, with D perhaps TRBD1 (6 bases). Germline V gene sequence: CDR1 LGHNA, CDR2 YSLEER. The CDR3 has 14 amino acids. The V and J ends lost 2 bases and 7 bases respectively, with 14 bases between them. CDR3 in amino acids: CASSQKLDSFEAFF. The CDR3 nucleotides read TGCGCCAGCAGCCAAAAACTGGACAGTTTTGAAGCTTTCTTT.

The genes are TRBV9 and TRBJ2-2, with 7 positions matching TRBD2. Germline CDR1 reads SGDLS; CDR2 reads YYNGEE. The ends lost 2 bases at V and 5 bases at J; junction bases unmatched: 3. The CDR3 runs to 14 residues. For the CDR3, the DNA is TGTGCCAGCAGCGTTGGACTAGTGACCGGGGAGCTGTTTTTT. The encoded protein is CASSVGLVTGELFF.

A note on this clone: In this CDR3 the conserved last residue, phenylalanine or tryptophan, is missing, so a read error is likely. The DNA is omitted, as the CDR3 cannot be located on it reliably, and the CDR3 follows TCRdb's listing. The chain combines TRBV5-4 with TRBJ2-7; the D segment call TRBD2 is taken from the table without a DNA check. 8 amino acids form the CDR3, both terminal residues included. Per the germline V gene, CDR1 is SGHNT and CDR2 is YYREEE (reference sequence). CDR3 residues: CASSGLEY.

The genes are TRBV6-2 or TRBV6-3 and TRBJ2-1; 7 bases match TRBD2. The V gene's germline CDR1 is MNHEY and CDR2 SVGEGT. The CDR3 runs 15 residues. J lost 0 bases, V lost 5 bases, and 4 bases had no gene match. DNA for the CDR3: TGTGCCAGCAGTCCACTAGCGCTCTCCTACAATGAGCAGTTCTTC. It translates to CASSPLALSYNEQFF.

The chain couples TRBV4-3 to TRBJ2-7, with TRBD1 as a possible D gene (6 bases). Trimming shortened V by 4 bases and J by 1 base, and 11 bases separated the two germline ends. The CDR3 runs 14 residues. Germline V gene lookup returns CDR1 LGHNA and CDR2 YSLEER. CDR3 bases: TGCGCCAGCAGCCTGGGACATGGATCCTACGAGCAGTACTTC. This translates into CASSLGHGSYEQYF.

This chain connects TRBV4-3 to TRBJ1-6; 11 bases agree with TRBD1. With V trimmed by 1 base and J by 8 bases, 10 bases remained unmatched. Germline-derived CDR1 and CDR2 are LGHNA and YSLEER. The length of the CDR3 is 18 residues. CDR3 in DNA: TGCGCCAGCAGCCAAGGAGCCGGGAGGACAGGGGGCTATTCACCCCTCCACTTT. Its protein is CASSQGAGRTGGYSPLHF.

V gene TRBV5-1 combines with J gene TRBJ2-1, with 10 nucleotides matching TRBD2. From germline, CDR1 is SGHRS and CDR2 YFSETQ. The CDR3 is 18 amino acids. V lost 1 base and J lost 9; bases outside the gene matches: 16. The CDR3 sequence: CASSLRAPWEREGSEQFF. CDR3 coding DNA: TGCGCCAGCAGCTTGAGGGCCCCCTGGGAGCGGGAGGGCAGTGAGCAGTTCTTC.

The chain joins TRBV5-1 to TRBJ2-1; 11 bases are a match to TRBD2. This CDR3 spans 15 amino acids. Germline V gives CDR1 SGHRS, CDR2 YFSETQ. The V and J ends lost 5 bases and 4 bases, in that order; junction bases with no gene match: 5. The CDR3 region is CASRTGTSGYNEQFF. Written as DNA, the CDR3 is TGCGCCAGCAGGACCGGGACTAGCGGTTACAATGAGCAGTTCTTC.

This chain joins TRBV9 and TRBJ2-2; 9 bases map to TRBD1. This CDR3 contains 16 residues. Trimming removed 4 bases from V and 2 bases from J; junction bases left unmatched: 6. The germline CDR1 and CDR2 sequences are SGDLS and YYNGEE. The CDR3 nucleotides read TGTGCCAGCAGCCGGACAGGGGAAATTAACACCGGGGAGCTGTTTTTT. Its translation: CASSRTGEINTGELFF. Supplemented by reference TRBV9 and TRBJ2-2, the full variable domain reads DSGVTQTPKHLITATGQRVTLRCSPRSGDLSVYWYQQSLDQGLQFLIQYYNGEERAKGNILERFSAQQFPDLHSELNLSSLELGDSALYFCASSRTGEINTGELFFGEGSRLTVL.

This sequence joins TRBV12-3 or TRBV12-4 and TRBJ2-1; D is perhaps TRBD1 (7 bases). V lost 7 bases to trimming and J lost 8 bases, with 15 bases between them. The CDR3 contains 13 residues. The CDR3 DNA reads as TGTGCCAGCAATCTCCAGGGGGGTGATGAGCAGTTCTTC. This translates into CASNLQGGDEQFF.

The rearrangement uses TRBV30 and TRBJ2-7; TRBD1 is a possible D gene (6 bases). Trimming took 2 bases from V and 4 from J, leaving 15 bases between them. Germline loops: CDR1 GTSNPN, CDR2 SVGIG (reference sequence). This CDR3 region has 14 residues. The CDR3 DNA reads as TGTGCCTGGAGTTATGGCAGGGGCGGATACGAGCAGTACTTC. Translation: CAWSYGRGGYEQYF. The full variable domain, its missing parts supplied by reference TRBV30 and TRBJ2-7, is SQTIHQWPATLVQPVGSPLSLECTVEGTSNPNLYWYRQAAGRGLQLLFYSVGIGQISSEVPQNLSASRPQDRQFILSSKKLLLSDSGFYLCAWSYGRGGYEQYFGPGTRLTVT.